What follows are 10 T cell receptor beta chains derived from one specimen sequenced in a study of CD8+CD57+ T cells in acquired aplastic anemia. Genomic DNA, serving as template, underwent TCR beta VDJ and CDR3 profiling. MiXCR, applied by TCRdb to the reads, yields one record per CDR3 protein. The sample yields just over 400,000 distinct CDR3 sequences, 65% to 80% seen once. Input material: sorted CD4+, CD8+, or CD8+CD57+ T cells (not recorded which) from PBMCs. These receptors originate from a human donor in good health, serving as a control.

To note about this clonotype: At one boundary the junction diverges from the germline segment, which might be a read error. J is TRBJ1-2 and V is TRBV5-1; 8 bases agree with TRBD1. Germline V CDR1 and CDR2: SGHRS, YFSETQ. The CDR3 is made up of 12 amino acids. CDR3 in amino acids: CASSRGQGGATF. In DNA form, the CDR3 reads TGTGCCAGCAGCCGCGGACAGGGTGGTGCCACCTTC.

This clonotype was seen repeatedly, ten times or more. The V call is TRBV6-5, the J call TRBJ1-2; no clear D. The ends were cut back, 6 bases at V and 2 bases at J, with 13 bases in the middle. Per germline, CDR1 MNHEY and CDR2 SVGAGI. There are 14 residues in the CDR3. The CDR3 DNA sequence: TGTGCCAGCAGGTTACAGAGGTTAAACTATGGCTACACCTTC. Protein sequence: CASRLQRLNYGYTF.

The chain carries TRBV10-3 and TRBJ2-5; TRBD2 aligns across 7 bases. Germline CDR1 and CDR2: ENHRY and SYGVKD. This CDR3 comprises 14 residues. Trimming cost V 4 bases and J 2 bases; bases outside gene matches: 4. CDR3 DNA sequence: TGTGCCATCAGTGGGGCTAGCGGTCAAGAGACCCAGTACTTC. Protein sequence: CAISGASGQETQYF.

This clonotype was seen a handful of times. A read error may be the cause here, since a much bigger clone is one base away. In this CDR3 the conserved last residue, phenylalanine or tryptophan, is missing, so a read error is likely. This chain's CDR3 is CASSLWAGAETQYS. The CDR3 DNA sequence: TGCGCCAGCAGCTTATGGGCAGGGGCTGAGACCCAGTACTCC. V gene TRBV5-1 combines with J gene TRBJ2-5; a possible D gene is TRBD1 (6 bases). There are 14 residues in the CDR3. In germline, CDR1 is SGHRS, CDR2 YFSETQ. Trimming pared 2 bases from V and 5 bases from J, leaving 13 bases between.

As concerns this clonotype: With a much larger clone just one base away, this may be a read error. This chain joins TRBV19 and TRBJ1-4; no clear D. The CDR3 runs to 18 residues. The germline V gene has CDR1 LNHDA and CDR2 SQIVND (reference sequence). Here the CDR3 reads CTSTSPETAGLTNEKLFF. CDR3 bases: TGTACCAGCACCTCCCCGGAGACCGCAGGTTTAACTAATGAAAAACTGTTTTTT.

The chain links TRBV19 to TRBJ2-1; 12 bases agree with TRBD2. This CDR3 region has 15 residues. Germline V CDR1 and CDR2: LNHDA, SQIVND (reference sequence). J was trimmed by 4 bases and V by 4 bases; bases with no gene match: 2. Written as DNA, the CDR3 is TGTGCCAGTAGTACACTAGCGGGAGGATACAATGAGCAGTTCTTC. Translating gives CASSTLAGGYNEQFF.

About this clonotype: At one of its ends the junction is not consistent with the germline gene, which may arise from a read error. In nucleotides, the CDR3 is TGTGCCAGCAGCTTCCACAGCGCTTCTCAAGAGACCCAGTACTTT. Encoded protein: CASSFHSASQETQYF. The rearrangement joins TRBV5-5 to TRBJ2-5; D not resolved. Germline V CDR1 and CDR2: SGHKS, YYEKEE (reference sequence). The CDR3 runs to 15 residues.

Notes on this clonotype: A junction boundary mismatches the germline segment, possibly from a read error. The chain employs TRBV14 and TRBJ1-1; D possibly corresponds to TRBD1 (5 bases). This CDR3 spans 14 amino acids. Germline CDR1 and CDR2: SGHDN and FVKESK. DNA of the CDR3: TGTGCCAGCAGCCAAAGAGGCCAGGGTTACACAGAAGTCTTT. Amino acids: CASSQRGQGYTEVF. Full variable domain (outside the CDR3, taken from reference TRBV14 and TRBJ1-1): EAGVTQFPSHSVIEKGQTVTLRCDPISGHDNLYWYRRVMGKEIKFLLHFVKESKQDESGMPNNRFLAERTGGTYSTLKVQPAELEDSGVYFCASSQRGQGYTEVFGQGTRLTVV.

Worth noting for this clonotype: Here the CDR3 omits its conserved ending phenylalanine or tryptophan, so a read error is the likely source. The limits of the CDR3 on the DNA are not certain, so only TCRdb's listed CDR3 is given. V usage is TRBV9 and J usage is TRBJ1-4; the DNA was not compared with TRBD1, the D call given in the table. The CDR3 sequence runs 12 residues, both termini included. Germline assignment: CDR1 SGDLS and CDR2 YYNGEE. The CDR3 spells CASSVSGGTVSL.

This sequence joins TRBV19 and TRBJ2-1, with 7 nucleotides matching TRBD1. CDR1 is LNHDA, CDR2 SQIVND, per germline (reference sequence). This CDR3 has 15 amino acids. The V segment lost 6 bases and the J segment 16 bases; nucleotides outside the gene matches: 21. The CDR3 loop is CASRSRGNGANEPFF. For the CDR3, the DNA is TGTGCCAGTAGATCCAGGGGGAATGGCGCCAATGAGCCTTTCTTC.